This T cell receptor beta chain came from a study of blood T cell repertoires in COVID-19. TCRdb's table, derived via immunoSEQ multiplex PCR, lists solely in-frame clones and lacks some. Among 210,000 or so clones, approximately 80% were seen once, and the ten largest hold about 8.3%. V trimming: 6 bases; J trimming: 8 bases; junction bases outside the gene matches: 21. Germline loops: CDR1 DFQATT, CDR2 SNEGSKA (reference sequence). The CDR3 spans 16 residues. The V call is TRBV20-1, the J call TRBJ1-2; 7 bases are a match to TRBD1. The sample taken for sequencing was peripheral blood. This sequence originates from a woman of 80 years or more with COVID-19, enrolled during active disease. CDR3 sequence reads: CSASTLSQGPEEGYTF. CDR3 coding DNA: TGCAGTGCCAGTACATTATCACAGGGGCCCGAGGAGGGCTACACCTTC.